One sample yielded the 28 T cell receptor beta chains listed below, sequenced in a study of shared T cell receptors in the human thymus. The method was immunoSEQ multiplex PCR; TCRdb's version includes in-frame clones alone and lacks a portion of them. The sample carries 600,000 or so clones, around 87% recorded once. This sample also appeared in a second study, on human thymus T cells.

The sample comprised thymocytes. The receptors here all came from a boy younger than two with a congenital heart defect.

This sequence joins TRBV6-5 and TRBJ1-5; D remains unclear. Germline CDR1 reads MNHEY; CDR2 reads SVGAGI. The CDR3 has 15 residues. The germline V and J ends were trimmed by 0 bases and 0 bases, with 6 bases remaining between them. CDR3 in amino acids: CASSYSISSNQPQHF. CDR3 bases: TGTGCCAGCAGTTACTCGATCAGTAGCAATCAGCCCCAGCATTTT.

This clone was recorded a few times. The chain combines TRBV30 with TRBJ2-4; TRBD1 aligns across 8 bases. Trimming at V came to 4 bases and at J to 3 bases, leaving 20 bases not matched to a gene. Germline loops: CDR1 GTSNPN, CDR2 SVGIG (reference sequence). This CDR3 region has 19 residues. The CDR3 DNA reads as TGTGCCTGGACTCCCAATAAGACAGGGGAGGCCCTAGACAAAAACATTCAGTACTTC. Encoded protein: CAWTPNKTGEALDKNIQYF. Looking up the rest from reference TRBV30 and TRBJ2-4 gives the full variable domain: SQTIHQWPATLVQPVGSPLSLECTVEGTSNPNLYWYRQAAGRGLQLLFYSVGIGQISSEVPQNLSASRPQDRQFILSSKKLLLSDSGFYLCAWTPNKTGEALDKNIQYFGAGTRLSVL.

The chain uses TRBV18 and TRBJ2-7; TRBD1 matches 8 bases. The CDR3 extends over 13 amino acids. V was clipped by 3 bases and J by 6 bases; unmatched bases: 4. In germline, CDR1 is KGHSH, CDR2 LQKENI. For the CDR3, the DNA is TGTGCCAGCTCACCCGCGGACAGGGCCGAGCAGTACTTC. Protein: CASSPADRAEQYF. The entire variable domain, with the rest obtained from reference TRBV18 and TRBJ2-7, is as follows: NAGVMQNPRHLVRRRGQEARLRCSPMKGHSHVYWYRQLPEEGLKFMVYLQKENIIDESGMPKERFSAEFPKEGPSILRIQQVVRGDSAAYFCASSPADRAEQYFGPGTRLTVT.

The rearrangement uses TRBV5-1 and TRBJ2-3; TRBD1 matches 7 bases. CDR1 is SGHRS and CDR2 is YFSETQ in the germline V gene. CDR3 length equals 13 residues. Trimming at V came to 8 bases and at J to 1 base, leaving 4 bases not matched to a gene. Written as DNA, the CDR3 is TGCGCCAGACTTACAGGGGGCACAGATACGCAGTATTTT. It codes for CARLTGGTDTQYF.

CDR3 nucleotides: TGTGCCAGCAGTTACGCTGGGGGCGCAGGGTATGAAAAACTGTTTTTT. It is translated as CASSYAGGAGYEKLFF. The chain has TRBV6-5 and TRBJ1-4; D is possibly TRBD1 (6 bases). V gave up 2 bases and J gave up 6 bases, with 16 bases separating them. CDR1 is MNHEY, CDR2 SVGAGI, per germline. This CDR3 contains 16 residues.

This clone was detected only once. This chain links TRBV14 with TRBJ2-7; D remains unclear. CDR3 length: 13 amino acids. CDR1 and CDR2 (germline): SGHDN, FVKESK. Trimming removed 4 bases at V and 2 bases at J, with 9 bases between. Here the CDR3 reads CASSLTWPYEQYF. Written as DNA, the CDR3 is TGTGCCAGCAGCCTTACATGGCCCTACGAGCAGTACTTC.

This clone turned up a few times. This sequence joins TRBV6-6 and TRBJ1-5, with D unresolved. The CDR3 length is 16 residues. V lost 4 bases and J lost 2, with 15 bases in between. Per germline, CDR1 MNHNY and CDR2 SVGAGI (reference sequence). CDR3 coding DNA: TGTGCCAGCAGTTTCAGGATCCCAATTGGCAATCAGCCCCAGCATTTT. Its protein product is CASSFRIPIGNQPQHF.

The chain has TRBV15 and TRBJ1-3, with TRBD1 as a possible D gene (6 bases). CDR1 LNHNV and CDR2 YYDKDF come from the germline V gene (reference sequence). Deletions cut 2 bases from V and 2 bases from J, with 19 bases between. The CDR3 consists of 18 residues. The CDR3 is CATSRWSSGARAGNTIYF. Written as DNA, the CDR3 is TGTGCCACCAGCAGATGGTCATCAGGGGCGAGAGCTGGAAACACCATATATTTT.

The CDR3 DNA follows: TGTGCCAGCAGCTTCATTCTCCCAGTCCGAGGCTATGGCTACACCTTC. As protein: CASSFILPVRGYGYTF. The chain uses TRBV11-2 and TRBJ1-2, with D uncertain. Looked up from germline, CDR1 is SGHAT and CDR2 is FQNNGV. V dropped 3 bases and J dropped 4 bases, with 18 bases sitting between them. This CDR3 is 16 amino acids long.

V is TRBV7-2 and J is TRBJ1-5; 8 bases match TRBD1. Germline CDR1 is SGHTA and CDR2 is FQGNSA. Trimming took 5 bases from V and 3 from J; bases not matched to a gene: 6. The CDR3 is 15 residues long. CDR3 amino acids: CASSHGTGHNQPQHF. In DNA form, the CDR3 reads TGTGCCAGCAGCCATGGGACAGGCCACAATCAGCCCCAGCATTTT.

The chain couples TRBV6-5 to TRBJ2-1; D unresolved. Trimming cost V 0 bases and J 7 bases, with 16 bases left between them. Germline V gene data show CDR1 as MNHEY and CDR2 as SVGAGI. The CDR3 is made up of 16 amino acids. CDR3 DNA sequence: TGTGCCAGCAGTTACTCGTGGGTCGCAGGTTTTAATGAGCAGTTCTTC. Translation gives CASSYSWVAGFNEQFF.

This chain connects TRBV7-2 to TRBJ1-1; 7 bases align to TRBD1. Per germline, CDR1 SGHTA and CDR2 FQGNSA. The CDR3 has 18 amino acids. The V gene end was trimmed by 5 bases and the J gene end by 0 bases; junction bases not matched to a gene: 15. This CDR3 reads CASSQGERQGSMNTEAFF. DNA for the CDR3: TGTGCCAGCAGCCAGGGAGAGCGACAGGGCTCCATGAACACTGAAGCTTTCTTT. Supplemented by reference TRBV7-2 and TRBJ1-1, the full variable domain reads GAGVSQSPSNKVTEKGKDVELRCDPISGHTALYWYRQSLGQGLEFLIYFQGNSAPDKSGLPSDRFSAERTGGSVSTLTIQRTQQEDSAVYLCASSQGERQGSMNTEAFFGQGTRLTVV.

The chain combines TRBV11-2 with TRBJ1-1; 7 bases line up with TRBD1. This CDR3 is 13 amino acids long. After removal of 3 bases from V and 8 bases from J, the junction contained 6 bases not matched to a gene. Germline V gene lookup returns CDR1 SGHAT and CDR2 FQNNGV. The CDR3, as DNA: TGTGCCAGCAGCTTCTTACAGGGGAGGGAAGCTTTCTTT. As protein: CASSFLQGREAFF. Combining the CDR3 with reference TRBV11-2 and TRBJ1-1 gives the whole variable domain EAGVAQSPRYKIIEKRQSVAFWCNPISGHATLYWYQQILGQGPKLLIQFQNNGVVDDSQLPKDRFSAERLKGVDSTLKIQPAKLEDSAVYLCASSFLQGREAFFGQGTRLTVV.

V and J are TRBV7-8 and TRBJ2-7, with 8 bases identical to TRBD2. Germline trimming cut 1 base from V and 6 bases from J; bases unmatched to any gene: 23. CDR3 length equals 20 residues. Germline V CDR1 and CDR2: SGHVS, FQNEAQ. CDR3 coding DNA: TGTGCCAGCAGCTTAGGAGGGAAACCGGGACTAGTTAACCCTCCCATCGAGCAGTACTTC. As protein: CASSLGGKPGLVNPPIEQYF.

This chain joins TRBV30 and TRBJ2-7; 7 bases are a match to TRBD1. The J segment lost 6 bases and the V segment lost 2 bases, leaving 13 bases of the junction unmatched. CDR3 length: 15 amino acids. Germline V gene data show CDR1 as GTSNPN and CDR2 as SVGIG (reference sequence). CDR3 bases: TGTGCCTGGAGTAAAAAGGCAGGGGGTTTGAGCGAGCAGTACTTC. It translates to CAWSKKAGGLSEQYF.

This chain uses TRBV7-9 with TRBJ2-7, with a tentative D call TRBD1 (5 bases). The CDR3 runs to 12 residues. V lost 8 bases, J lost 4 bases, and 12 bases lay in between. Germline values: CDR1 SEHNR, CDR2 FQNEAQ (reference sequence). CDR3 amino acids: CASGDSSYEQYF. The CDR3, as DNA: TGTGCCAGCGGAGACAGTTCTTACGAGCAGTACTTC.

To note about this clone: Other DNA sequences in this sample translate to the same CDR3. The CDR3: CASSPSDSYEQYF. CDR3 bases: TGTGCCAGCAGCCCGTCGGACAGCTACGAGCAGTACTTC. The chain is built from TRBV7-9 and TRBJ2-7; possibly TRBD1 for D (6 bases). Germline assignment: CDR1 SEHNR and CDR2 FQNEAQ (reference sequence). This CDR3 has 13 amino acids. V was clipped by 5 bases and J by 3 bases, with 11 bases between them.

The table lists this clone with a few counts. The sample has other DNA sequences that encode this CDR3 too. The gene calls are TRBV6-1 and TRBJ2-7; TRBD1 aligns across 7 bases. J gave up 3 bases and V 1 base, and 0 bases lay outside the gene matches. The CDR3 totals 13 residues. CDR1 MNHNS and CDR2 SASEGT come from the germline V gene. The chain's CDR3 is CASSEDRGYEQYF. CDR3 coding DNA: TGTGCCAGCAGTGAAGACAGGGGCTACGAGCAGTACTTC.

The V and J genes are TRBV6-6 and TRBJ1-4, with 8 positions matching TRBD1. Germline V gene data show CDR1 as MNHNY and CDR2 as SVGAGI (reference sequence). V shed 5 bases and J 0 bases; nucleotides not matched to a gene: 2. This CDR3 region has 15 residues. This chain's CDR3 is CASSTGGATNEKLFF. The CDR3 DNA sequence: TGTGCCAGCAGTACAGGGGGAGCAACTAATGAAAAACTGTTTTTT.

CDR3 nucleotides: TGTGCCAGCACCTTTGGACTAGCGGGAGCTCCCAGGGGGAATGAGCAGTTCTTC. This sequence encodes CASTFGLAGAPRGNEQFF. This chain uses TRBV6-4 with TRBJ2-1; 13 nucleotides agree with TRBD2. V lost 7 bases to trimming and J lost 7 bases; unmatched junction nucleotides: 16. Germline V gene sequence: CDR1 MRHNA, CDR2 SNTAGT. CDR3 length: 18 amino acids.

CDR3 amino acids: CATGLGTSGSGGETQYF. The DNA of the CDR3 is TGTGCCACCGGGTTAGGGACTAGCGGGAGTGGGGGAGAGACCCAGTACTTC. The chain combines TRBV15 with TRBJ2-5; 14 bases align to TRBD2. Germline V lookup: CDR1 LNHNV, CDR2 YYDKDF (reference sequence). With V trimmed by 8 bases and J by 4 bases, 12 bases remained unmatched. The CDR3 covers 17 residues.

The CDR3 sequence: CASEQGNGYTF. Written as DNA, the CDR3 is TGTGCCAGCGAACAGGGGAATGGCTACACCTTC. The V gene is TRBV7-9, the J gene TRBJ1-2; 7 bases agree with TRBD1. Germline values: CDR1 SEHNR, CDR2 FQNEAQ (reference sequence). V dropped 8 bases and J dropped 6; count of bases not matched to a gene: 3. There are 11 residues in the CDR3. Looking up the rest from reference TRBV7-9 and TRBJ1-2 gives the full variable domain: DTGVSQNPRHKITKRGQNVTFRCDPISEHNRLYWYRQTLGQGPEFLTYFQNEAQLEKSRLLSDRFSAERPKGSFSTLEIQRTEQGDSAMYLCASEQGNGYTFGSGTRLTVV.

This clone was picked up one time. The chain recombines TRBV7-2 with TRBJ2-7; possible D gene TRBD1, 6 bases. Trimming pared 5 bases from V and 3 bases from J, leaving 14 bases between. CDR1 SGHTA and CDR2 FQGNSA come from the germline V gene. The CDR3 is 14 residues long. CDR3: CASSPRTANYEQYF. The CDR3 bases are TGTGCCAGCAGCCCCCGGACAGCCAACTACGAGCAGTACTTC.

A single count supports this clone. This chain links TRBV5-1 with TRBJ2-5, with D unresolved. The germline V gene has CDR1 SGHRS and CDR2 YFSETQ. Trimming left V 4 bases short and J 2 bases short, with 6 bases between. There are 12 residues in the CDR3. The CDR3: CASSGQQETQYF. Written as DNA, the CDR3 is TGCGCCAGCAGCGGGCAGCAAGAGACCCAGTACTTC.

The chain is built from TRBV10-2 and TRBJ2-1; 10 nucleotides agree with TRBD2. This CDR3 contains 16 residues. Per the germline V gene, CDR1 is WSHSY and CDR2 is SAAADI. J lost 0 bases, V lost 5 bases, and 4 bases had no gene match. Here the CDR3 reads CASSTSGDSSYNEQFF. Written as DNA, the CDR3 is TGCGCCAGCAGTACTAGCGGGGATAGCTCCTACAATGAGCAGTTCTTC.

The V gene is TRBV19, the J gene TRBJ1-1; 8 bases agree with TRBD1. The J segment lost 3 bases and the V segment lost 6 bases, leaving 3 bases of the junction unmatched. The CDR3 has 13 residues. Per the germline V gene, CDR1 is LNHDA and CDR2 is SQIVND (reference sequence). CDR3 DNA: TGTGCCAGTAGAGTGACAGGGGACACTGAAGCTTTCTTT. Amino acids: CASRVTGDTEAFF.

The chain uses TRBV11-2 and TRBJ2-5, with TRBD1 identical over 8 bases. Germline V gives CDR1 SGHAT, CDR2 FQNNGV. V dropped 1 base and J dropped 8; count of bases not matched to a gene: 9. The CDR3 length is 15 residues. CDR3 DNA sequence: TGTGCCAGCAGCTTAGGGACAGGGACCCTTGCAACCCAGTACTTC. Protein sequence: CASSLGTGTLATQYF.

This rearrangement joins TRBV28 to TRBJ2-3; 7 bases align to TRBD2. The length of the CDR3 is 16 residues. The germline gives CDR1 MDHEN, CDR2 SYDVKM. V gave up 6 bases and J gave up 2 bases; unmatched junction bases: 11. The CDR3 loop reads CASSLGGGRLTDTQYF. The CDR3 nucleotides read TGTGCCAGCAGCCTAGGCGGGGGTCGGCTCACAGATACGCAGTATTTT.